These 7 T cell receptor beta chains share one sample of origin, sequenced in a study of blood T cell repertoires in COVID-19. Clones were read by immunoSEQ multiplex PCR, and TCRdb kept only the in-frame ones, dropping some. This table holds approximately 190,000 clones, over 80% found once. Material for sequencing was peripheral blood. All receptors derive from a woman aged 55-70 years with COVID-19, enrolled during active disease.

This chain uses TRBV5-5 with TRBJ2-3; tentatively, D is TRBD2 (5 bases). Germline CDR1 reads SGHKS; CDR2 reads YYEKEE (reference sequence). Trimming pared 1 base from V and 1 base from J, leaving 13 bases between. CDR3 length equals 16 residues. The CDR3 here is CASSLLPLAGTDTQYF. The CDR3 DNA sequence: TGTGCCAGCAGCTTGCTCCCGCTAGCTGGCACAGATACGCAGTATTTT.

The genes are TRBV4-1 and TRBJ1-2, with 8 bases identical to TRBD1. V was pared by 2 bases and J by 6 bases, with 11 bases of the junction left unmatched. This CDR3 is built from 16 residues. Germline loops: CDR1 MGHRA, CDR2 YSYEKL. CDR3 in DNA: TGCGCCAGCAGCCAACCACAGGGGGGAATCCGCGATGGCTACACCTTC. As protein: CASSQPQGGIRDGYTF.

The CDR3, as DNA: TGTGCCAGCAGTTTATTAGCCGGGACAGGGACAGGTTCACCCCTCCACTTT. Translating gives CASSLLAGTGTGSPLHF. The chain is built from TRBV28 and TRBJ1-6; TRBD1 aligns across 9 bases. The CDR3 runs to 17 residues. Germline V gene data show CDR1 as MDHEN and CDR2 as SYDVKM. J lost 9 bases, V lost 1 base, and 10 bases had no gene match.

The rearrangement joins TRBV9 to TRBJ2-5, with TRBD2 matching over 10 bases. This CDR3 contains 18 residues. Looked up from germline, CDR1 is SGDLS and CDR2 is YYNGEE. The trim removed 0 bases at V and 5 bases at J, leaving 13 bases unmatched. The CDR3, as DNA: TGTGCCAGCAGCGTAGCCCCAGCGGGGGGGCTTGGGAGGGAGACCCAGTACTTC. It is translated as CASSVAPAGGLGRETQYF.

The chain links TRBV19 to TRBJ1-5; TRBD1 aligns across 7 bases. Germline CDR1 reads LNHDA; CDR2 reads SQIVND (reference sequence). V gave up 7 bases and J gave up 2 bases; unmatched junction bases: 17. The CDR3 loop spans 18 amino acids. As DNA, the CDR3 is TGTGCCAGTAACCCCGGACAGGTTGGGGGCCGGGGCAATCAGCCCCAGCATTTT. Translating it yields CASNPGQVGGRGNQPQHF.

This clone was seen once. V gene TRBV19 combines with J gene TRBJ2-2; D possibly corresponds to TRBD1 (6 bases). Per the germline V gene, CDR1 is LNHDA and CDR2 is SQIVND (reference sequence). This CDR3 is 12 amino acids long. CDR3 region: CGGQSNTGELFF. In DNA form, the CDR3 reads TGTGGCGGACAGTCGAACACCGGGGAGCTGTTTTTT.

The V gene is TRBV6-5, the J gene TRBJ1-6, with D unclear. Germline V gene data show CDR1 as MNHEY and CDR2 as SVGAGI. This CDR3 has 15 amino acids. V lost 0 bases and J lost 14, with 17 bases in between. The CDR3 region has the DNA TGTGCCAGCAGTTACTCCGGGCAGGCCGGGGTCACCCTCCACTTT. Protein sequence: CASSYSGQAGVTLHF.